These 9 T cell receptor beta chains share one sample of origin, sequenced in a study of T cells after yellow fever vaccination. TCRdb recomputed calls from the 5' RACE reads with MiXCR, one row per CDR3 protein. Here the sample spans over 65,000 distinct CDR3 sequences, 13% being singletons. Specimen: CD8+ T cells not binding an NS4B(214-222) dextramer, sorted from PBMCs, collected less than 25 days after the first yellow fever vaccination. These receptors were taken from a man younger than 35 who received the YFV17D yellow fever vaccine.

This clonotype occurred a few times. The chain joins TRBV2 to TRBJ2-1, with D tentatively TRBD2 (5 bases). Germline CDR1 and CDR2: SNHLY and FYNNEI. There are 14 residues in the CDR3. V dropped 2 bases and J dropped 6 bases, with 11 bases sitting between them. The CDR3 DNA sequence: TGTGCCAGCAGTGAACTGTCTAGCCGCAATGAGCAGTTCTTC. It encodes CASSELSSRNEQFF.

V and J are TRBV6-2 or TRBV6-3 and TRBJ1-2, with D uncertain. This CDR3 has 20 amino acids. Germline V gene sequence: CDR1 MNHEY, CDR2 SVGEGT. The V gene lost 0 bases and the J gene lost 6 bases, with 29 bases spanning the gap. CDR3 protein: CASSYSFEVGIAPPIHGYTF. The DNA of the CDR3 is TGTGCCAGCAGTTACTCTTTCGAGGTGGGGATCGCCCCCCCTATTCATGGCTACACCTTC.

This clonotype has only a few counts. The chain links TRBV7-2 to TRBJ2-7, with D tentatively TRBD1 (6 bases). This CDR3 is built from 13 residues. Germline assignment: CDR1 SGHTA and CDR2 FQGNSA. V gave up 6 bases and J gave up 4 bases, with 13 bases separating them. Here the CDR3 DNA reads TGTGCCAGCAGGGCGGCAGGACAGTACGAGCAGTACTTC. This encodes CASRAAGQYEQYF.

The table lists this clonotype with a few counts. The chain joins TRBV19 to TRBJ1-5; 9 bases map to TRBD1. Germline CDR1 is LNHDA and CDR2 is SQIVND (reference sequence). Trimming removed 5 bases from V and 6 bases from J; junction bases left unmatched: 8. This CDR3 comprises 15 residues. This CDR3 is CASSPGHRGPQPQHF. Here the CDR3 DNA reads TGTGCCAGTAGTCCAGGGCACAGGGGGCCTCAGCCCCAGCATTTT.

J is TRBJ2-7 and V is TRBV6-5; 11 bases map to TRBD2. Germline CDR1 is MNHEY and CDR2 is SVGAGI. Trimming removed 2 bases from V and 2 bases from J; junction bases left unmatched: 5. CDR3 length equals 16 residues. For the CDR3, the DNA is TGTGCCAGCAGTTACCTCGGGACTAGCGGACCCTACGAGCAGTACTTC. Protein: CASSYLGTSGPYEQYF.

V usage is TRBV9 and J usage is TRBJ1-1, with D perhaps matching TRBD1 (5 bases). This CDR3 has 14 residues. Looked up from germline, CDR1 is SGDLS and CDR2 is YYNGEE. The ends were cut back, 0 bases at V and 4 bases at J, with 10 bases in the middle. CDR3 sequence: CASSVELGGTEAFF. As DNA, the CDR3 is TGTGCCAGCAGCGTAGAGCTCGGGGGCACTGAAGCTTTCTTT.

V usage is TRBV5-1 and J usage is TRBJ2-2, with D unresolved. Trimming shortened V by 2 bases and J by 6 bases, and 2 bases separated the two germline ends. The V gene's germline CDR1 is SGHRS and CDR2 YFSETQ. This CDR3 is 11 amino acids long. The CDR3 DNA sequence: TGCGCCAGCAGCTTTGCCGGGGAGCTGTTTTTT. Translation gives CASSFAGELFF.

This clonotype has just a few counts. The CDR3 sequence: CASSLLLAGGPGELFF. The CDR3 nucleotides read TGTGCCAGCAGTTTGTTACTAGCGGGGGGGCCCGGGGAGCTGTTTTTT. The V call is TRBV27, the J call TRBJ2-2; 13 bases are a match to TRBD2. Germline CDR1 reads MNHEY; CDR2 reads SMNVEV (reference sequence). V gave up 3 bases and J gave up 6 bases; unmatched junction bases: 4. This CDR3 is built from 16 residues.

This chain connects TRBV11-2 to TRBJ2-4, with no clear D. V was shortened by 3 bases and J by 6 bases, with 6 bases between the two germline ends. The germline V gene encodes CDR1 SGHAT and CDR2 FQNNGV. The CDR3 totals 12 residues. In nucleotides, the CDR3 is TGTGCCAGCAGCTTCCCGGGAAACATTCAGTACTTC. Residues: CASSFPGNIQYF.